This T cell receptor (beta chain) was recovered during a study of T cells in Graves' hyperthyroidism and ophthalmopathy. Study context: Initial diagnosis, before any treatment, was when peripheral blood was collected. Study findings and constraints: Within blood appeared most thyroid clonotypes that had expanded above 0.001.

The table lists this clonotype with many counts. Its target is unknown. Amplification targeted TCR beta CDR3 regions from RNA transcripts. When the TCR CDR3 underwent first-round RT-PCR, the HTBI primer set was used. TCRdb ran MiXCR on the multiplex PCR reads and lists one entry per CDR3 protein. Of about half a million distinct CDR3 sequences listed, around 20% are singletons. Looked up from germline, CDR1 is MNHNS and CDR2 is SASEGT. The V end lost 0 bases, the J end lost 3 bases, and 6 bases lay between the germline ends. The CDR3 length is 14 residues. Criteria for exclusion of patients were uncontrolled infection, other autoimmune disease, pregnancy or lactation. Using around 10 ml of fresh peripheral blood, PBMCs were prepared.

Sequencing was carried out using blood. The TCR originated in a man younger than 35 with Graves' hyperthyroidism. The gene calls are TRBV6-1 and TRBJ1-3; a weak D match, TRBD1 (5 bases). CDR3 bases: TGTGCCAGCAGTGAAGCCCAGGGTGGAAACACCATATATTTT. This gives the protein CASSEAQGGNTIYF.